This TCR beta chain was recovered during a study of blood T cell repertoires in COVID-19. Study context: Spain, Italy and the United States supplied samples that represented acute and convalescent COVID-19. Sample material is recorded as cDNA or gDNA derived from T cells, B-cell-depleted T cells, or PBMCs.

In the study's own analysis: Reference gene primer amplification gave estimated nucleated cell counts. The method was immunoSEQ multiplex PCR; TCRdb's version includes in-frame clones alone and lacks a portion of them. D and trimming were read from the DNA, whereas the V and J calls and clone size are those reported in that table. The profile shows nearly 55,000 clones, approximately 80% of them singletons. The germline gives CDR1 MGHRA, CDR2 YSYEKL. The CDR3 has 18 amino acids. The trim removed 4 bases at V and 8 bases at J, leaving 18 bases unmatched. The receptor comes from a human donor with active or convalescent COVID-19. The donor label of this sample is uncertain. The rearrangement joins TRBV4-1 to TRBJ1-4; TRBD1 agrees at 8 bases. The sample was peripheral blood. The CDR3 DNA sequence: TGCGCCAGCAGCCTCCAGGGGGCGCAATACGTAACAGGGGAAAAACTGTTTTTT. Amino acids: CASSLQGAQYVTGEKLFF.